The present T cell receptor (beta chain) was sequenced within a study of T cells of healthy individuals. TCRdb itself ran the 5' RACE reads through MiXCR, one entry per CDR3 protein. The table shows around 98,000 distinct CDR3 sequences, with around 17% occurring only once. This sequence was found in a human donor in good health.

The CDR3 region is CASSIGSGPEAFF. The CDR3 DNA reads TGTGCCAGCAGCATCGGGAGTGGGCCTGAAGCTTTCTTT. The chain joins TRBV9 to TRBJ1-1, with D unresolved. The germline V gene has CDR1 SGDLS and CDR2 YYNGEE. V dropped 4 bases and J dropped 6 bases, with 13 bases sitting between them. The CDR3 extends over 13 amino acids.